Listed below are T cell receptor beta chains from one sample, sequenced in a study of cytomegalovirus exposure and HLA in healthy donors. The table came from immunoSEQ multiplex PCR; TCRdb's copy has only in-frame clones and leaves some out. Here the sample spans around 170,000 clones, 75% to 90% being singletons. Sequenced: PBMCs. Source of these receptors: a middle-aged man in good health and CMV-seropositive. CDR3s include the opening cysteine and the closing phenylalanine or tryptophan. The D gene is left open where the match is weak. Clone size is stated in some rows and not others, as once, few, many or a class when expanded.

cdr3_nt cdr3_aa v_call clone_size j_call d_call
TGTGCCAGTAGTATAGTTGCTAGCGGGGGGCCACGGGGCTACGAGCAGTACTTC CASSIVASGGPRGYEQYF TRBV19 . TRBJ2-7 TRBD2
TGTGCCAGCAGCTCGCGGGGGGGCCACAATGAGCAGTTCTTC CASSSRGGHNEQFF TRBV7-9 . TRBJ2-1 TRBD2
TGTGCCAGCAGTGACCCCTCCTTC CASSDPSF TRBV6-4 . TRBJ2-7 .
TGTGCCAGCAGCTTAGGGGGGGGCTATGGCACTGAAGCTTTCTTT CASSLGGGYGTEAFF TRBV7-3 once TRBJ1-1 .
TGTGCCAGCAGCTTAAGCGGGGGGCTCGGTTCCCGCAATGAGCAGTTCTTC CASSLSGGLGSRNEQFF TRBV7-2 . TRBJ2-1 TRBD2
TGTGCCAGCACCCCGCCCGGGGGGGCCTTCTACGAGCAGTACTTC CASTPPGGAFYEQYF TRBV27 . TRBJ2-7 TRBD2
TGTGCCTGGAGTCCTCTTACAGGGGCGGGGGAGCAGTACTTC CAWSPLTGAGEQYF TRBV30 . TRBJ2-7 .
TGCGCCAGCAGCTTGGGGGTGCTAGCGGGGAATGGAAATGAGCAGTTCTTC CASSLGVLAGNGNEQFF TRBV5-1 . TRBJ2-1 TRBD2
TGCAGCGGCCCGACAGGGGACAATGAGCAGTTCTTC CSGPTGDNEQFF TRBV29-1 . TRBJ2-1 TRBD1
TGTGCCAGCAGCTTAGATCTAGCGGGGGGGCGTGAGCAGTTCTTC CASSLDLAGGREQFF TRBV7-2 . TRBJ2-1 TRBD2
TGTGCCAGCAGTGATATAGACCTAGCGAACACAGATACGCAGTATTTT CASSDIDLANTDTQYF TRBV2 . TRBJ2-3 .
TGTGCCAGCAGCTTGCCGGGGGTGGGCCAAGAGACCCAGTACTTC CASSLPGVGQETQYF TRBV5-8 . TRBJ2-5 .
TGCAGCGTTGAAGGGGCGGCAGGGGTGGGCACTGAAGCTTTCTTT CSVEGAAGVGTEAFF TRBV29-1 . TRBJ1-1 .
TGTGCCAGTAATCAGGGTTACGAGCAGTACTTC CASNQGYEQYF TRBV19 few TRBJ2-7 .
TGTGCCAGCAGCGGGACTAGCGGTACAGACGAGCAGTACTTC CASSGTSGTDEQYF TRBV9 . TRBJ2-7 TRBD2
TGTGCCAGCACCCTCAACAGGGGGTCAGGAAACACCATATATTTT CASTLNRGSGNTIYF TRBV6-5 few TRBJ1-3 TRBD1
TGTGCCAGCAGTTACAGGGGTAATAATTCACCCCTCCACTTT CASSYRGNNSPLHF TRBV11-2 . TRBJ1-6 TRBD1
TGTGCTAGTGGTTTCCAGGGCCCCACTGAAGCTTTCTTT CASGFQGPTEAFF TRBV12-5 . TRBJ1-1 .
TGCGCCAGCAGTGACCCTAGCACAGATACGCAGTATTTT CASSDPSTDTQYF TRBV10-1 . TRBJ2-3 .
TGTGCCAGCAGCGTAGGACAGGGGACGAGACTCTACGAGCAGTACTTC CASSVGQGTRLYEQYF TRBV9 . TRBJ2-7 TRBD1
TGTGCCAGCAGCCTGACAGGGGAGGGCTACACCTTC CASSLTGEGYTF TRBV7-2 . TRBJ1-2 TRBD1
TGTGCCAGCAGCCCATTAGACACCTACACAGATACGCAGTATTTT CASSPLDTYTDTQYF TRBV5-4 . TRBJ2-3 .
TGTGCCAGCAGCTTAGGGGCCTGGACAGGGAAAGGGGACGCAACTGAAGCTTTCTTT CASSLGAWTGKGDATEAFF TRBV13 . TRBJ1-1 TRBD1
TGTGCCAGCAGTTATAGTGAGACCCAGTACTTC CASSYSETQYF TRBV2 . TRBJ2-5 .
TGTGCCAGCAGCCCGCGTGGAGCGGAGACCCAGTACTTC CASSPRGAETQYF TRBV7-9 . TRBJ2-5 .
TGTGCCAGCAGTGTTGGAGGAGACCCTAATTCACCCCTCCACTTT CASSVGGDPNSPLHF TRBV6-1 once TRBJ1-6 .
TGTGCCAGCAGTTTAACCGGGACAGGCCCCTACGAGCAGTACTTC CASSLTGTGPYEQYF TRBV27 . TRBJ2-7 TRBD1
TGTGCCAGCAGACCGGTTAGCGGGGGCAAAGAGACCCAGTACTTC CASRPVSGGKETQYF TRBV7-2 . TRBJ2-5 TRBD2
TGTGCCAGCAGTGAAGGGGTCTTCAGCTCCTACGAGCAGTACTTC CASSEGVFSSYEQYF TRBV6-4 . TRBJ2-7 .
TGTGCCAGCAGTGGGAAGAGGGAGGGGTTCTCTGGGGCCAACGTCCTGACTTTC CASSGKREGFSGANVLTF TRBV27 . TRBJ2-6 TRBD2
TGCAGCGGCTATCCGGGACAGGGCGATGGCTACACCTTC CSGYPGQGDGYTF TRBV29-1 . TRBJ1-2 TRBD1
TGTGCCACCAGCAGAGATCGACAGGGTTACGAGCAGTACTTC CATSRDRQGYEQYF TRBV15 . TRBJ2-7 TRBD1
TGTGCCAGCAGCAACAACCGGATCCTGGAAGCTAGAGGCACTGAAGCTTTCTTT CASSNNRILEARGTEAFF TRBV21-1 . TRBJ1-1 .
TGTGCCAGCAGCCAAGGAACTAGCGGAGAGACCCAGTACTTC CASSQGTSGETQYF TRBV4-2 . TRBJ2-5 TRBD2
TGTGCCAGCAGCTTGACGACAGGGCGACAAGAGACCCAGTACTTC CASSLTTGRQETQYF TRBV5-6 . TRBJ2-5 TRBD1
TGTGCCAGCAGTTACGGGGCGGGGGCAGCCTACGAGCAGTACTTC CASSYGAGAAYEQYF TRBV6-6 . TRBJ2-7 .
TGTGCCAGCAGCCAAGCCGGGGAAAATGTCTACGAGCAGTACTTC CASSQAGENVYEQYF TRBV9 few TRBJ2-7 .
TGTGCCAGCAGCTTAGCCAGGCGGAACACTGAAGCTTTCTTT CASSLARRNTEAFF TRBV7-8 once TRBJ1-1 .
TGTGCCAGCAGCTTAGCCCGGTCGCCCCTTTCGTCGGGCTACACCTTC CASSLARSPLSSGYTF TRBV7-9 few TRBJ1-2 .
TGTGCCAGCCCCCGCAGGAAACCTACGGAGACCCAGTACTTC CASPRRKPTETQYF TRBV6-5 . TRBJ2-5 .
TGTGCCAGCCTCTCAGGGGATGGCACAGATACGCAGTATTTT CASLSGDGTDTQYF TRBV2 . TRBJ2-3 .
TGTGCCAGTAGTATGCGGGGGGGTGACACTGAAGCTTTCTTT CASSMRGGDTEAFF TRBV19 few TRBJ1-1 .
TGTGCCTGGACCGCACAAGCGACAGTCCCTGAAGCTTTCTTT CAWTAQATVPEAFF TRBV30 . TRBJ1-1 .
TGCGCCAGCAGCTTGGCGGGATCCTATGGCTACACCTTC CASSLAGSYGYTF TRBV5-1 . TRBJ1-2 .
TGTGCCATCAGCACCAGAAGCCAAGAGACCCAGTACTTC CAISTRSQETQYF TRBV10-3 . TRBJ2-5 .
TGCAGCGTTAAACAGGGAGGAAACACCATATATTTT CSVKQGGNTIYF TRBV29-1 . TRBJ1-3 .
TGTGCCAGCAGCTGGACAGGGGGCGACTATGGCTACACCTTC CASSWTGGDYGYTF TRBV5-6 . TRBJ1-2 TRBD1
TGTGCCAGCAGTCCCGAGTCCTACAATGAGCAGTTCTTC CASSPESYNEQFF TRBV6-4 . TRBJ2-1 .
TGTGCCAGCCAAGGGGCCCCGAACACCGGGGAGCTGTTTTTT CASQGAPNTGELFF TRBV5-6 once TRBJ2-2 .
TGCGCCAGCAGCTCCCAGGGGGTCAGCTACGAGCAGTACTTC CASSSQGVSYEQYF TRBV5-1 . TRBJ2-7 TRBD1
TGTGCCAGCAGTCCTGGGGCAGGCTCCCAGCCCCAGCATTTT CASSPGAGSQPQHF TRBV28 few TRBJ1-5 .
TGTGCCAGCAGTGGGACAGGGTATAGCAATCAGCCCCAGCATTTT CASSGTGYSNQPQHF TRBV6-1 . TRBJ1-5 TRBD1
TGTGCCAGCAGTTTTGGGGGCCGAGGGGGTGAGCAGTACTTC CASSFGGRGGEQYF TRBV28 once TRBJ2-7 .
TGCAGCGTTGAAGTGGGGGGGTACAATGAGCAGTTCTTC CSVEVGGYNEQFF TRBV29-1 . TRBJ2-1 TRBD2
TGTGCCAGCAGTTACGTCGGCAGGGACACAGATACGCAGTATTTT CASSYVGRDTDTQYF TRBV6-5 . TRBJ2-3 .